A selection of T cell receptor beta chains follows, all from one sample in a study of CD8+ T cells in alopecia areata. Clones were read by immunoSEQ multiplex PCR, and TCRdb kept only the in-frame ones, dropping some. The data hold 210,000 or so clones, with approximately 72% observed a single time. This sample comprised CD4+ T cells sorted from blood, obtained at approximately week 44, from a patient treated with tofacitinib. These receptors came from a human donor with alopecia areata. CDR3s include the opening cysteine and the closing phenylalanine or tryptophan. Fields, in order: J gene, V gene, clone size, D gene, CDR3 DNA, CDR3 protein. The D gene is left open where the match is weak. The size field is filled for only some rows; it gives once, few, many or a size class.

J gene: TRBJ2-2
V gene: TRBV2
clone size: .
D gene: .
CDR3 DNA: TGTGCCAGCAGTGATAGGACCACCGGGGAGCTGTTTTTT
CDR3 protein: CASSDRTTGELFF

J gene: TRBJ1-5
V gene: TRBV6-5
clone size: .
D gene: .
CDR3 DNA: TGTGCCAGCGGCGGGGCGAGCAATCAGCCCCAGCATTTT
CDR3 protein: CASGGASNQPQHF

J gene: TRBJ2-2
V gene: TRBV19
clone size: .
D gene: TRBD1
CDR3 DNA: TGTGCCAGTAGTATGGGGACAGTCCTCACCGGGGAGCTGTTTTTT
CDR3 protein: CASSMGTVLTGELFF

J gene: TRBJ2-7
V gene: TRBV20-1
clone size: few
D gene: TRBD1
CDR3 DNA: TGCAGTGCTGAACAGGGGGTCGAGCAGTACTTC
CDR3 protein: CSAEQGVEQYF

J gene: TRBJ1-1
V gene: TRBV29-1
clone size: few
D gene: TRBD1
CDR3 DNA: TGCAGCGTGTTAACAGGGGTGGCGAACACTGAAGCTTTCTTT
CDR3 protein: CSVLTGVANTEAFF

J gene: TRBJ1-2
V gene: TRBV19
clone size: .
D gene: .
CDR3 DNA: TGTGCCAGTAGTATGCAGGGCCGTAACTATGGCTACACCTTC
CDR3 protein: CASSMQGRNYGYTF

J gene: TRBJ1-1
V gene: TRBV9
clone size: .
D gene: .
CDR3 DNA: TGTGCCAGCAGCGTAGGTGAGGGTGTCACTGAAGCTTTCTTT
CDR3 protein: CASSVGEGVTEAFF

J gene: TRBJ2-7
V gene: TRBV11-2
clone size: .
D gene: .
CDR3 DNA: TGTGCCAGCAGCTTAGTACAGGCCTACGAGCAGTACTTC
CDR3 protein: CASSLVQAYEQYF

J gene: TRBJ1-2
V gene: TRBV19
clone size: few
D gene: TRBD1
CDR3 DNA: TGTGCCAGTCGGCCGGGGACAGGGTCCTATGGCTACACCTTC
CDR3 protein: CASRPGTGSYGYTF

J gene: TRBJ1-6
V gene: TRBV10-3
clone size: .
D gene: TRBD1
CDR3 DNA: TGTGCCATCAGTGACAGGGACAGCGTTAATTCACCCCTCCACTTT
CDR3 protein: CAISDRDSVNSPLHF

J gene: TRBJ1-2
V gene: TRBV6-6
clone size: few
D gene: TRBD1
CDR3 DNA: TGTGCCAGCAGTCGAAAGGGGGCGGGCTATGGCTACACCTTC
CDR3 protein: CASSRKGAGYGYTF

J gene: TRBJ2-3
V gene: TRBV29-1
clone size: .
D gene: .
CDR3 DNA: TGCAGCGTTGAAGGTGGGGGAACAGATACGCAGTATTTT
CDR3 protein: CSVEGGGTDTQYF

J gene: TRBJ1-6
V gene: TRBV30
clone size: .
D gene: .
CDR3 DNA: TGTGCCTGGAGTGCCAGGGAAGAGACACCCCTCCACTTT
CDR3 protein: CAWSAREETPLHF

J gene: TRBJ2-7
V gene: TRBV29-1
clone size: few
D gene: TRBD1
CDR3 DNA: TGCAGCGTTGGCCGGGACAGGGGTGACTACGAGCAGTACTTC
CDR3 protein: CSVGRDRGDYEQYF

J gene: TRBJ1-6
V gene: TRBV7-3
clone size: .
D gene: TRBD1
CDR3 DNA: TGTGCCAGCAGCGCCGACAGGGTAGGGCTTAAAAATTCACCCCTCCACTTT
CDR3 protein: CASSADRVGLKNSPLHF

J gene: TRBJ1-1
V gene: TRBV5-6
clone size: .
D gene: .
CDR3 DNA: TGTGCCAGCAGCCGCCTAGGTCCTGGGTGGGCTTTCTTT
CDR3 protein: CASSRLGPGWAFF

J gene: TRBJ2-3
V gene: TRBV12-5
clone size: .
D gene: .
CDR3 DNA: TGTGCTAGTGGTTTAGGGGATGGCACAGATACGCAGTATTTT
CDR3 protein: CASGLGDGTDTQYF

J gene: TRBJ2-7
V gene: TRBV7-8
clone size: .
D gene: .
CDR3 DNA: TGTGCCAGCAGCCCAAGTGGGGGGGGGCCCAACGAGCAGTACTTC
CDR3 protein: CASSPSGGGPNEQYF

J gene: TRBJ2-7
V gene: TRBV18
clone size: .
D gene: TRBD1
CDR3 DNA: TGTGCCAGCTCACCGTCCCGGGACAGGTCTTCCTACGAGCAGTACTTC
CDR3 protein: CASSPSRDRSSYEQYF

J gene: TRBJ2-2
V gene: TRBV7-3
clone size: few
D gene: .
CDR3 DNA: TGTGCCAGCAGCCAGGGTGGCACCGGGGAGCTGTTTTTT
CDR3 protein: CASSQGGTGELFF

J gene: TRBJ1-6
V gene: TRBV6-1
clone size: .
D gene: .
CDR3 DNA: TGTGCCAGCAGTGAAGGAACAGGGTGGGGTTCACCCCTCCACTTT
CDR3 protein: CASSEGTGWGSPLHF

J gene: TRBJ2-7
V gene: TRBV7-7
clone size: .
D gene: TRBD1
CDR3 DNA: TGTGCCAGCAGCCCCGGACAGGGGATCTCCTACGAGCAGTACTTC
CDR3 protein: CASSPGQGISYEQYF

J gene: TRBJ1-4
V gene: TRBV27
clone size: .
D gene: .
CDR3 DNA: TGTGCCAGCAGTTTATCTCCAGGACAGAATGTTGAAAAACTGTTTTTT
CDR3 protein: CASSLSPGQNVEKLFF

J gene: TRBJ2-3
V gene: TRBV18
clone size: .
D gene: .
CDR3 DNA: TGTGCCAGCTCACCCGGGGCTAGCGAAGATACGCAGTATTTT
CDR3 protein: CASSPGASEDTQYF

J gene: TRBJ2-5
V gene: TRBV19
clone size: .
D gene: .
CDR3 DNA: TGTGCCAGTAGTGTGGACCGTGCTCTTGAGACCCAGTACTTC
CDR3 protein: CASSVDRALETQYF

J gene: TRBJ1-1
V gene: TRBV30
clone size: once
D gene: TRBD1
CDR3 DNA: TGTGCCTGGAGACGGGACAGGGGAGTGAACACTGAAGCTTTCTTT
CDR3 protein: CAWRRDRGVNTEAFF

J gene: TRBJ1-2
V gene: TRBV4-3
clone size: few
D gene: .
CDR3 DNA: TGCGCCAGCAGCCAAGACAGGGACTTGAACTATGGCTACACCTTC
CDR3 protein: CASSQDRDLNYGYTF

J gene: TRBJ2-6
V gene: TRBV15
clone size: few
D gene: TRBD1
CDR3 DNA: TGTGCCACCAGCAGTCTACAGGGGGCTGGGGCCAACGTCCTGACTTTC
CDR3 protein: CATSSLQGAGANVLTF

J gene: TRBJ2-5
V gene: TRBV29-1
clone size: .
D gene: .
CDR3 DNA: TGCAGCGTTGAAGCCATGGTCGGCGAGACCCAGTACTTC
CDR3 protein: CSVEAMVGETQYF

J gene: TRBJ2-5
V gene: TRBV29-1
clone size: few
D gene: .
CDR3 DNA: TGCAGCGTTGAAGAAGTCCAAGAGACCCAGTACTTC
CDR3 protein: CSVEEVQETQYF

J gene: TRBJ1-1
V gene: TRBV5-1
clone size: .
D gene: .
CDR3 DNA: TGCGCCAGCAGCTTGTTTCTAAACACTGAAGCTTTCTTT
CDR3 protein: CASSLFLNTEAFF

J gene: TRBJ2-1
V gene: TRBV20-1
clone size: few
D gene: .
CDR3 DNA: TGCAGTGCTAGACTTCGTGAGCAGTTCTTC
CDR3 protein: CSARLREQFF